Below, one T cell receptor (beta chain) is given with its context. The data were obtained in a study of blood T cell repertoires in COVID-19. Study context: COVID-19 samples collected from the United States, Italy and Spain covered acute and convalescent phases. PBMCs, B-cell-depleted T cells, or T cells were the source of the cDNA or gDNA that made up the material.

V gave up 0 bases and J gave up 8 bases; unmatched junction bases: 5. CDR1 and CDR2 from the germline V gene are KGHSH and LQKENI. This CDR3 spans 16 amino acids. Source study methods: The authors estimated nucleated cell counts from reference gene primer amplification. Sequenced by immunoSEQ multiplex PCR; TCRdb stores in-frame clones only, minus some. V and J calls and clone size are those listed in that table; D and trimming were worked out from the DNA. The sample lists under 250,000 clones, approximately 88% occurring once. Sequencing was done on a sample of peripheral blood. This chain connects TRBV18 to TRBJ2-1; TRBD2 aligns across 12 bases. The clonotype comes from a man aged 35-49 years with acute or convalescent COVID-19. The CDR3 DNA is TGTGCCAGCTCACCACCGACTAGCGGGAGAGGAGATGAGCAGTTCTTC. It specifies CASSPPTSGRGDEQFF. The variable domain in full, completed from reference TRBV18 and TRBJ2-1, reads NAGVMQNPRHLVRRRGQEARLRCSPMKGHSHVYWYRQLPEEGLKFMVYLQKENIIDESGMPKERFSAEFPKEGPSILRIQQVVRGDSAAYFCASSPPTSGRGDEQFFGPGTRLTVL.